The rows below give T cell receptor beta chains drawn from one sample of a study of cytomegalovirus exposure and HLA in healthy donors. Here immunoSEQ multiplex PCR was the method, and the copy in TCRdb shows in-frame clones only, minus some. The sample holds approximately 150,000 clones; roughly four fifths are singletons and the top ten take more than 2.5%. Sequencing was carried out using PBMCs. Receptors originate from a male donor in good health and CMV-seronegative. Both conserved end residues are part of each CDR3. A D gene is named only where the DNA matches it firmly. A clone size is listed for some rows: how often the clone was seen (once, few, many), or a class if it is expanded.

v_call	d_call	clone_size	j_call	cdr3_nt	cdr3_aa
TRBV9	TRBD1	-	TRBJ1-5	TGTGCCAGCAGCGAACAGGGGGAAAACAATCAGCCCCAGCATTTT	CASSEQGENNQPQHF
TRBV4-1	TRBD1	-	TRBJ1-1	TGCGCCAGCAGGTCCGGGACAGCCGCTGCTTTCTTT	CASRSGTAAAFF
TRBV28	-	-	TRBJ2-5	TGTGCCAGCAGTTTTAAGGCGGAGACAGGGGGACTAGGAAGCGTTCAAGAGACCCAGTACTTC	CASSFKAETGGLGSVQETQYF
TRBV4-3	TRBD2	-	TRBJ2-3	TGCGCCAGCAGCCCCGGGGGTAGCGGGAGAGGAGATACGCAGTATTTT	CASSPGGSGRGDTQYF
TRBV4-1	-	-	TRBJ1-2	TGCGCCAGCAGCCAAGTGAACAGCGGGGTCTACACCTTC	CASSQVNSGVYTF
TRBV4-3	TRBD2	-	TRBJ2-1	TGCGCCAGCAGCCACCCCGGGAGCGGGGCCCGCGATGAGCAGTTCTTC	CASSHPGSGARDEQFF
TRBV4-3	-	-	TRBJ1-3	TGCGCCAGCAGCCAAGAGGCCTGGGGGCTTGGAAACACCATATATTTT	CASSQEAWGLGNTIYF
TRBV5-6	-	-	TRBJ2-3	TGTGCCAGCAGCCCCCTGGTCGGGGGATTCAGCACAGATACGCAGTATTTT	CASSPLVGGFSTDTQYF
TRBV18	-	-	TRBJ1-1	TGTGCCAGCTCACCGCCCAGTCTGAACACTGAAGCTTTCTTT	CASSPPSLNTEAFF
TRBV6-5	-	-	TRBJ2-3	TGTGCCGTATTTTCCACAGATACGCAGTATTTT	CAVFSTDTQYF
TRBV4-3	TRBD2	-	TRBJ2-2	TGCGCCAGCAGCCGACTAGCGGGAGGGGGAACCGGGGAGCTGTTTTTT	CASSRLAGGGTGELFF
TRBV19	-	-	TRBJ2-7	TGTGCCAGTAGTCGATCAGATGCCTACGAGCAGTACTTC	CASSRSDAYEQYF
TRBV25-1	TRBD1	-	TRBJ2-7	TGTGCCAGCAGTCCCCGGACAGGAAAGTCTATCTACGAGCAGTACTTC	CASSPRTGKSIYEQYF
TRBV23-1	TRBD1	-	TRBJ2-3	TGCGCCAGCAGTCAATCGGGACAGGGGAGGGATACGCAGTATTTT	CASSQSGQGRDTQYF
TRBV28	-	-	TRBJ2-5	TGTGCCAGCAGTTTCCCTAACCAAGAGACCCAGTACTTC	CASSFPNQETQYF
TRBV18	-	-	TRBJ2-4	TGTGCCAGCTCACCGGGAGGCTTAGCCAAAAACATTCAGTACTTC	CASSPGGLAKNIQYF
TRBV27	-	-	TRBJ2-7	TGTGCCAGCAGCCCGTCTTCCCTAACCTACGAGCAGTACTTC	CASSPSSLTYEQYF
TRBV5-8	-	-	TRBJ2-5	TGTGCCAGCAGCCCCGACAGACGGGAGACCCAGTACTTC	CASSPDRRETQYF
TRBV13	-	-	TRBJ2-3	TGTGCCAGCAGCCGAAGAGGGACAGATACGCAGTATTTT	CASSRRGTDTQYF
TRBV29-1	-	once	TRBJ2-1	TGCAGCGTTGAAAAGCAGACAGGTGTCAATGAGCAGTTCTTC	CSVEKQTGVNEQFF
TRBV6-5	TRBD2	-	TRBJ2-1	TGTGCCAGCAGTTACCTTAGCGGGAGGCCCGGTGAGCAGTTCTTC	CASSYLSGRPGEQFF
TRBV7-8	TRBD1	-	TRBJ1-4	TGTGCCAGCAGCCATCAGACAGGGAGCCTCTTATCTGACGAAAAACTGTTTTTT	CASSHQTGSLLSDEKLFF
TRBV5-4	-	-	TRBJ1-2	TGTGCCAGCAGCTTGGAAGGGGGATCCTCCTATGGCTACACCTTC	CASSLEGGSSYGYTF
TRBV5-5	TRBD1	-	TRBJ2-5	TGTGCCAGCAGCCGGGACAGGGGGTCTGAGACCCAGTACTTC	CASSRDRGSETQYF
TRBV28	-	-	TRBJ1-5	TGTGCCAGCAGTTTGTGGTCGGGGGGGCGAGAAGGACAGCCCCAGCATTTT	CASSLWSGGREGQPQHF
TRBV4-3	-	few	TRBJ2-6	TGCGCCAGCAGCCAAGATAGCCCTTCAGGGGCCAACGTCCTGACTTTC	CASSQDSPSGANVLTF
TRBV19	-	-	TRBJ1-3	TGTGCCAGTAGTGACGGAGGGTTACTCTCTGGAAACACCATATATTTT	CASSDGGLLSGNTIYF
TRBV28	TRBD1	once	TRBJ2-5	TGTGCCAGCAGTTACCGGGACAGGGAGACCCAGTACTTC	CASSYRDRETQYF
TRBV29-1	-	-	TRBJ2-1	TGCAGCGTTGAAGGGGTAGGGATTGAGGGGCAGTTCTTC	CSVEGVGIEGQFF
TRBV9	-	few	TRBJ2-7	TGTGCCAGCAGCGTAGGGGCGGGCCTCTCCTACGAGCAGTACTTC	CASSVGAGLSYEQYF
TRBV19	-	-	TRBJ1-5	TGTGCCAGTAGTATAGGGGGGCGCGGACAGCCCCAGCATTTT	CASSIGGRGQPQHF
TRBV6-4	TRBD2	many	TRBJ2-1	TGTGCCAGCAGTGAAAAGACTAGCGGGGTCGATGAGCAGTTCTTC	CASSEKTSGVDEQFF
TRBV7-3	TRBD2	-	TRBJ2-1	TGTGCCAGCAGCCCAAGCGGGAGGACCTACAATGAGCAGTTCTTC	CASSPSGRTYNEQFF
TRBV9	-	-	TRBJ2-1	TGTGCCAGCAATCGCGGAACGATGGTCAATGAGCAGTTCTTC	CASNRGTMVNEQFF
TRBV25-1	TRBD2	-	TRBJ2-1	TGTGCCAGCAGCCTCCCCGTGGGGCTAGCGGGAGTGCATGAGCAGTTCTTC	CASSLPVGLAGVHEQFF
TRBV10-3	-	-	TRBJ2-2	TGTGCCACCGCGGCCCTTGGGACCGGGGAGCTGTTTTTT	CATAALGTGELFF
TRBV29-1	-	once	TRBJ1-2	TGCAGCGCCAACAGTGCCTCTCCCGGCTACACCTTC	CSANSASPGYTF
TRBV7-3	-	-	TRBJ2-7	TGTGCCAGCAGCTTATCCGCGGTAGGCTACGAGCAGTACTTC	CASSLSAVGYEQYF